These T cell receptor beta chains were read from a single sample in a study of technical replicates of blood from a few donors. TCRdb's table, derived via immunoSEQ multiplex PCR, lists solely in-frame clones and lacks some. The table shows around 76,000 clones, with almost 99% occurring only once. The source material was T cells isolated from PBMCs. All receptors derive from a human donor in good health. Both conserved end residues are part of each CDR3.

cdr3_length j_call v_call cdr3_aa
15 TRBJ2-3 TRBV2 CASSYQTPSTDTQYF
10 TRBJ2-1 TRBV28 CATAYNEQFF
16 TRBJ2-7 TRBV9 CASSVTTENPYYEQYF
14 TRBJ1-5 TRBV30 CAWSADREDQPQHF
13 TRBJ2-7 TRBV28 CASTSPARAEQYF
13 TRBJ2-1 TRBV10-2 CALLAEFYNEQFF
14 TRBJ2-2 TRBV7-3 CASSKGLTGGELFF
14 TRBJ2-1 TRBV29-1 CSGSGTGRANEQFF
16 TRBJ1-3 TRBV7-2 CASSREQGARGNTIYF
16 TRBJ2-1 TRBV27 CASSLMVPGLGNEQFF
14 TRBJ1-1 TRBV5-8 CASTLGQGTTEAFF
17 TRBJ2-6 TRBV4-2 CASSQDSSVAGANVLTF
16 TRBJ2-7 TRBV19 CASSNLAGDLSYEQYF
13 TRBJ2-3 TRBV7-7 CASAAGNTDTQYF
15 TRBJ2-7 TRBV5-6 CASSFLFLAASEQYF
12 TRBJ1-2 TRBV6-6 CASTGGAYGYTF
13 TRBJ1-1 TRBV19 CASNRVHDTEAFF